These 14 T cell receptor beta chains originate from one sample sequenced in a study of siplizumab effects on memory and regulatory T cells. Using immunoSEQ multiplex PCR, the repertoire was profiled, and TCRdb retains in-frame clones only, with some absent. The profile shows more than 85,000 clones, 90% to 95% of them singletons. Sequencing was done on a sample of CD4+ T cells sorted from blood. These receptors were obtained from a human donor in good health.

V gene TRBV4-2 combines with J gene TRBJ1-3; TRBD1 agrees at 7 bases. Germline lookup yields CDR1 LGHNA and CDR2 YNFKEQ. With V trimmed by 5 bases and J by 9 bases, 16 bases remained unmatched. This CDR3 has 16 amino acids. CDR3 coding DNA: TGTGCCAGCAGCACTCAGACAGGGAAGAACTCGGCCACCATATATTTT. This translates into CASSTQTGKNSATIYF.

The V gene is TRBV6-5, the J gene TRBJ2-7; D possibly matches TRBD1 or TRBD2 (5 bases each). V was cut by 1 base and J by 6 bases, with 13 bases left in between. The length of the CDR3 is 14 residues. Germline assignment: CDR1 MNHEY and CDR2 SVGAGI. CDR3 in DNA: TGTGCCAGCAGTTACTGGGGGAATGCATTCGAGCAGTACTTC. Translated, it gives CASSYWGNAFEQYF.

This chain links TRBV28 with TRBJ1-2; a possible D gene is TRBD1 (5 bases). CDR3 length: 14 residues. Germline CDR1 is MDHEN and CDR2 is SYDVKM. V dropped 3 bases and J dropped 14 bases, with 22 bases sitting between them. CDR3 amino acids: CASSFRDRARDCTF. In nucleotides, the CDR3 is TGTGCCAGCAGTTTTAGGGACCGCGCTCGGGATTGTACCTTC.

The CDR3 spells CASIQDRAQETQYF. Here the CDR3 DNA reads TGTGCCAGCATCCAGGACAGGGCTCAAGAGACCCAGTACTTC. This sequence joins TRBV2 and TRBJ2-5; 8 bases fit TRBD1. V shed 7 bases and J 2 bases; nucleotides not matched to a gene: 6. Germline V CDR1 and CDR2: SNHLY, FYNNEI. The CDR3 sequence is 14 residues long.

This chain links TRBV5-1 with TRBJ2-3, with 8 bases fitting TRBD2. Germline V gene data show CDR1 as SGHRS and CDR2 as YFSETQ. CDR3 size: 16 residues. Losses at the gene ends were 4 bases for V and 3 bases for J; bases not matched to a gene: 10. In DNA, the CDR3 is TGCGCCAGCAGCAGACTAACTAGCGGAAGAACAGATACGCAGTATTTT. This gives the protein CASSRLTSGRTDTQYF.

The CDR3 loop reads CAWSPGFGELFF. The CDR3 DNA reads as TGTGCCTGGAGTCCAGGGTTCGGGGAGCTGTTTTTT. The chain carries TRBV30 and TRBJ2-2, with a weak D call TRBD1 (5 bases). The CDR3 runs 12 residues. Germline CDR1 GTSNPN, CDR2 SVGIG (reference sequence). The ends were cut back, 2 bases at V and 7 bases at J, with 8 bases in the middle.

The V and J genes are TRBV6-1 and TRBJ1-1; maybe TRBD1 (5 bases). The germline V gene has CDR1 MNHNS and CDR2 SASEGT. V lost 2 bases and J 3 bases, leaving 13 bases between the germline ends. CDR3 length: 15 residues. CDR3 nucleotides: TGTGCCAGCAGTGAACTTGCGCCGGGGGACACTGAAGCTTTCTTT. This codes for CASSELAPGDTEAFF.

As regards this clone: Other DNA sequences from this sample encode an identical CDR3 as well. This sequence joins TRBV18 and TRBJ1-1; D unresolved. The CDR3 covers 13 residues. CDR1 is KGHSH and CDR2 is LQKENI in the germline V gene. Trimming removed 3 bases from V and 0 bases from J, with 5 bases in between. CDR3 in amino acids: CASSPSMNTEAFF. For the CDR3, the DNA is TGTGCCAGCTCACCGAGCATGAACACTGAAGCTTTCTTT.

The chain is built from TRBV11-2 and TRBJ1-4; a weak D match, TRBD1 (5 bases). Between the trimmed V and J ends, which lost 6 bases and 10 bases, there was a span of 12 bases. CDR1 SGHAT and CDR2 FQNNGV come from the germline V gene. The CDR3 covers 12 residues. The CDR3 loop is CASSPIRGKLFF. The CDR3 coding sequence is TGTGCCAGCAGTCCGATAAGGGGAAAACTGTTTTTT.

V usage is TRBV10-3 and J usage is TRBJ2-2, with D possibly TRBD2 on 6 matching bases. The CDR3 length is 14 residues. CDR1 is ENHRY, CDR2 SYGVKD, per germline. Trimming removed 4 bases at V and 5 bases at J, with 11 bases between. In nucleotides, the CDR3 is TGTGCCATCAGTGCGGGAGAAAGTACCGGGGAGCTGTTTTTT. Encoded protein: CAISAGESTGELFF.

This sequence joins TRBV29-1 and TRBJ1-5, with D perhaps TRBD1 (5 bases). The germline V gene has CDR1 SQVTM and CDR2 ANQGSEA. Trimming removed 3 bases at V and 1 base at J, with 7 bases between. The CDR3 contains 13 residues. CDR3 sequence (DNA): TGCAGCGTTGACCAGGGAAGCAATCAGCCCCAGCATTTT. Translation: CSVDQGSNQPQHF. Full variable domain (remainder filled in from reference TRBV29-1 and TRBJ1-5): SAVISQKPSRDICQRGTSLTIQCQVDSQVTMMFWYRQQPGQSLTLIATANQGSEATYESGFVIDKFPISRPNLTFSTLTVSNMSPEDSSIYLCSVDQGSNQPQHFGDGTRLSIL.

The gene calls are TRBV2 and TRBJ1-2; perhaps TRBD1 as D (6 bases). CDR3 length: 11 residues. V was trimmed by 4 bases and J by 13 bases, leaving 13 bases between them. The germline CDR1 and CDR2 sequences are SNHLY and FYNNEI. The CDR3, as DNA: TGTGCCAGCAGTGTCGGGGGGGCCAGCACCTTC. Amino acid sequence: CASSVGGASTF.

The CDR3 loop is CASSPTSRGDTQYF. CDR3 coding DNA: TGTGCCAGCAGTCCGACTAGCAGAGGGGATACGCAGTATTTT. J is TRBJ2-3 and V is TRBV7-3; 7 bases are a match to TRBD2. CDR3 length: 14 residues. Per the germline V gene, CDR1 is SGHTA and CDR2 is FQGTGA. Trimming at V came to 6 bases and at J to 6 bases, leaving 9 bases not matched to a gene.

CDR3 in DNA: TGCGCCAGCAGGCAGGACCCAACTAATGAAAAACTGTTTTTT. This encodes CASRQDPTNEKLFF. The V gene is TRBV5-1, the J gene TRBJ1-4; D remains unclear. The CDR3 totals 14 residues. In germline, CDR1 is SGHRS, CDR2 YFSETQ. V shed 5 bases and J shed 0 bases, with 8 bases lying between them.